These 14 T cell receptor beta chains were all obtained from the same sample, sequenced in a study of shared clonotypes between healthy human individuals. Using immunoSEQ multiplex PCR, the repertoire was profiled, and TCRdb retains in-frame clones only, with some absent. In the table there are some 1,400,000 clones, about 96% of which are singletons. The sequencing input was naive CD4+ T cells sorted from blood. Specified subset: CD45RA+ positively selected. Receptors originate from a man aged 25-45 years in good health.

This rearrangement joins TRBV4-3 to TRBJ2-7, with D possibly TRBD2 on 5 matching bases. Trimming stripped 0 bases from V and 3 bases from J, with 12 bases between. CDR3 length: 15 amino acids. Germline loops: CDR1 LGHNA, CDR2 YSLEER. CDR3 loop: CASSQESLGGYEQYF. In nucleotides, the CDR3 is TGCGCCAGCAGCCAAGAGTCCCTCGGAGGCTACGAGCAGTACTTC.

The chain carries TRBV5-1 and TRBJ2-7; 7 bases are shared with TRBD2. The germline V gene encodes CDR1 SGHRS and CDR2 YFSETQ. The CDR3 has 14 amino acids. With V trimmed by 4 bases and J by 4 bases, 8 bases remained unmatched. CDR3 region: CASSTGTNLYEQYF. Written as DNA, the CDR3 is TGCGCCAGCAGCACCGGGACTAACCTATACGAGCAGTACTTC.

The chain is built from TRBV18 and TRBJ1-2; D gene unclear. CDR1 and CDR2 from the germline V gene are KGHSH and LQKENI. There are 15 residues in the CDR3. V was clipped by 5 bases and J by 8 bases, with 21 bases between them. Here the CDR3 reads CASSVFSVAGEGYTF. The CDR3 nucleotides are TGTGCCAGCTCAGTATTTTCCGTGGCCGGAGAAGGCTACACCTTC.

J is TRBJ1-4 and V is TRBV28, with unresolved D. CDR3 length: 13 amino acids. The germline V gene encodes CDR1 MDHEN and CDR2 SYDVKM. Trimming took off 3 bases at V and 5 bases at J, with 7 bases between the two ends. CDR3 sequence: CASSLLLNEKLFF. The CDR3 DNA reads TGTGCCAGCAGTTTGCTTCTGAATGAAAAACTGTTTTTT.

The genes are TRBV14 and TRBJ2-1; D is perhaps TRBD1 (5 bases). V was pared by 4 bases and J by 9 bases, with 13 bases between. Germline V CDR1 and CDR2: SGHDN, FVKESK. The CDR3 loop spans 13 amino acids. The CDR3 region has the DNA TGTGCCAGCAGCCTGGGGCGAGCCGGTGAGCAGTTCTTC. It yields the protein CASSLGRAGEQFF.

This sequence joins TRBV10-3 and TRBJ2-1; unclear D gene. The CDR3 has 13 amino acids. CDR1 and CDR2 from the germline V gene are ENHRY and SYGVKD. The CDR3 region is CASAGSSYNEQFF. The CDR3, as DNA: TGTGCATCCGCTGGTAGCTCCTACAATGAGCAGTTCTTC.

This clone was recorded once. V and J are TRBV28 and TRBJ1-5; the D is unclear. Germline V gives CDR1 MDHEN, CDR2 SYDVKM. V lost 4 bases and J lost 3, with 7 bases in between. The CDR3 consists of 13 residues. This CDR3 reads CASSYRPNQPQHF. For the CDR3, the DNA is TGTGCCAGCAGTTATCGTCCCAATCAGCCCCAGCATTTT. Full variable domain (outside the CDR3, taken from reference TRBV28 and TRBJ1-5): DVKVTQSSRYLVKRTGEKVFLECVQDMDHENMFWYRQDPGLGLRLIYFSYDVKMKEKGDIPEGYSVSREKKERFSLILESASTNQTSMYLCASSYRPNQPQHFGDGTRLSIL.

This chain uses TRBV6-1 with TRBJ1-5, with 7 nucleotides matching TRBD1. CDR1 is MNHNS, CDR2 SASEGT, per germline. The CDR3 has 14 amino acids. V dropped 6 bases and J dropped 4; count of bases not matched to a gene: 6. CDR3 residues: CASSLGQNNQPQHF. The CDR3 DNA sequence: TGTGCCAGCAGCCTGGGACAGAATAATCAGCCCCAGCATTTT.

V and J are TRBV28 and TRBJ2-1; TRBD2 agrees at 8 bases. The CDR3 is made up of 13 amino acids. CDR1 MDHEN and CDR2 SYDVKM come from the germline V gene. The trim removed 8 bases at V and 3 bases at J, leaving 3 bases unmatched. For the CDR3, the DNA is TGTGCCAGCTTCGGGAGGGACTACAATGAGCAGTTCTTC. This gives the protein CASFGRDYNEQFF.

This chain joins TRBV19 and TRBJ2-1; TRBD2 is a possible D gene (5 bases). There are 15 residues in the CDR3. Trimming took off 2 bases at V and 6 bases at J, with 14 bases between the two ends. CDR1 and CDR2 from the germline V gene are LNHDA and SQIVND (reference sequence). The CDR3 nucleotides are TGTGCCAGTAGTATAAACCCTTCTAGCCGCAATGAGCAGTTCTTC. Protein sequence: CASSINPSSRNEQFF.

This clone was counted once. The rearrangement links TRBV5-1 to TRBJ1-2, with a tentative D call TRBD1 (5 bases). The CDR3 has 13 residues. Germline CDR1 and CDR2: SGHRS and YFSETQ. The V end lost 4 bases, the J end lost 3 bases, and 10 bases lay between the germline ends. The CDR3 nucleotides are TGCGCCAGCAGCCGAGACAGATACTATGGCTACACCTTC. This gives the protein CASSRDRYYGYTF.

CDR3 nucleotides: TGTGCCTGGAGTGTTCCGTACGTAGATACGCAGTATTTT. Translated: CAWSVPYVDTQYF. The V and J genes are TRBV30 and TRBJ2-3; D ambiguous. Germline CDR1 and CDR2: GTSNPN and SVGIG (reference sequence). Deletions cut 0 bases from V and 5 bases from J, with 9 bases between. The CDR3 sequence is 13 residues long.

The chain joins TRBV23-1 to TRBJ2-1, with D perhaps TRBD1 or TRBD2 (5 bases each). TRBV23-1 is an ORF; its function is uncertain. V gave up 3 bases and J gave up 0 bases, with 18 bases separating them. The CDR3 loop spans 18 amino acids. Here the CDR3 DNA reads TGCGCCAGCAGTCACCCGTGCCGGGACCCAAGCTCCTACAATGAGCAGTTCTTC. Residues: CASSHPCRDPSSYNEQFF.

The chain combines TRBV7-6 with TRBJ2-5; D remains ambiguous. The germline V and J ends were trimmed by 0 bases and 4 bases, with 9 bases remaining between them. Germline lookup yields CDR1 SGHVS and CDR2 FNYEAQ. This CDR3 is 14 amino acids long. DNA for the CDR3: TGTGCCAGCAGCTTAGCAGGTCGCAGAGAGACCCAGTACTTC. It yields the protein CASSLAGRRETQYF.